Listed below are T cell receptor beta chains from one sample, sequenced in a study of cytomegalovirus exposure and HLA in healthy donors. Using immunoSEQ multiplex PCR, the repertoire was profiled, and TCRdb retains in-frame clones only, with some absent. The top ten clones hold 30% of a sample with around 150,000 clones, about 80% of them seen once. The sequenced material came from PBMCs. All receptors derive from a man aged 30 to 45 in good health and CMV-seropositive. The CDR3 runs from the conserved cysteine through the conserved F or W. D genes are given only for firm matches. Expanded clones are given a class, and other clones once, few, many or no size at all.

size	D	V	J	DNA	CDR3
-	TRBD2	TRBV5-1	TRBJ2-2	TGCGCCAGCAGCCCGGTAGCGGGGGCATCTGGGGAGCTGTTTTTT	CASSPVAGASGELFF
-	-	TRBV5-1	TRBJ1-3	TGCGCCAGCAGCCCTGAGAGCTCTGGAAACACCATATATTTT	CASSPESSGNTIYF
few	TRBD2	TRBV13	TRBJ2-3	TGTGCCAGCAACCAAGGGGGACTAGCGGAGCGCACAGATACGCAGTATTTT	CASNQGGLAERTDTQYF
-	TRBD2	TRBV15	TRBJ2-1	TGTGCCACCAGCCCCCAAGCGGGACTAGCGGGAGATGAGCAGTTCTTC	CATSPQAGLAGDEQFF
few	-	TRBV2	TRBJ2-5	TGTGCCAGCAGCCCAGGGTGGGAGACCCAGTACTTC	CASSPGWETQYF
-	-	TRBV6-6	TRBJ2-7	TGTGCCAGCAGTTACTCGGGGCCCCCGGACGAGCAGTACTTC	CASSYSGPPDEQYF
few	-	TRBV5-6	TRBJ1-2	TGTGCCAGCAGCTTGTTGGACGGGGGGCTGGGTAACTATGGCTACACCTTC	CASSLLDGGLGNYGYTF
-	-	TRBV7-9	TRBJ1-5	TGTGCCAGCAGCTCTACAGGGTTGCAGCCCCAGCATTTT	CASSSTGLQPQHF
-	-	TRBV9	TRBJ2-4	TGTGCCAGCAGCCCCCGGGGAGAAGGGGGCAAAAACATTCAGTACTTC	CASSPRGEGGKNIQYF
once	-	TRBV7-9	TRBJ1-1	TGTGCCAGCAGCTTACCTCCTAACACTGAAGCTTTCTTT	CASSLPPNTEAFF
-	TRBD1	TRBV30	TRBJ1-3	TGTGCCTGGAGTTTGACAGGGGGCATGGACACCATATATTTT	CAWSLTGGMDTIYF
few	-	TRBV5-8	TRBJ2-5	TGTGCCAGCAGCGTCGGGACACTCAGTGAAGGGGAAGAGACCCAGTACTTC	CASSVGTLSEGEETQYF
-	TRBD2	TRBV2	TRBJ2-5	TGTGCCAGCAAATTCCCCGCGGGGGGCCAAGAGACCCAGTACTTC	CASKFPAGGQETQYF
once	-	TRBV7-6	TRBJ2-2	TGTGCCAGCAGCTTAGAAACATACACCGGGGAGCTGTTTTTT	CASSLETYTGELFF
-	TRBD1	TRBV6-5	TRBJ2-7	TGTGCCAGCAACCAATTAGGGACAGGGAATGACGAGCAGTACTTC	CASNQLGTGNDEQYF
-	-	TRBV29-1	TRBJ2-3	TGCAGCGCGGGGGCTGGAGCGGGATTTGGCACAGATACGCAGTATTTT	CSAGAGAGFGTDTQYF
-	-	TRBV6-1	TRBJ1-3	TGTGCCAGCAGTGAGGGCAGCTTGTTGAAGGGAAACACCATATATTTT	CASSEGSLLKGNTIYF
-	-	TRBV4-2	TRBJ2-1	TGTGCCAGCAGCCAGTCCGGGGATGGGCTTCGTCGGCAGTTCTTC	CASSQSGDGLRRQFF
-	-	TRBV21-1	TRBJ2-2	TGTGCCAGCAGCATACGGTACGGGGAGGCGAACACCGGGGAGCTGTTTTTT	CASSIRYGEANTGELFF
-	TRBD1	TRBV7-9	TRBJ2-1	TGTGCCAGCAGCGCGTTGACAGGGGAACATGAGCAGTTCTTC	CASSALTGEHEQFF
-	-	TRBV5-1	TRBJ2-3	TGCGCCAGCAGCTTTAACTCCGATACGCAGTATTTT	CASSFNSDTQYF
-	TRBD2	TRBV27	TRBJ2-7	TGTGCCAGCTCCCAAAGGCGGCTAGCGGGAGGAGGGTTCTCCTACGAGCAGTACTTC	CASSQRRLAGGGFSYEQYF
few	-	TRBV2	TRBJ2-1	TGTGCCAGCTCGGTGCGGGATGAGCAGTTCTTC	CASSVRDEQFF
-	-	TRBV5-6	TRBJ2-5	TGTGCCAGCAGCTTCCCAACAGTCCAAGAGACCCAGTACTTC	CASSFPTVQETQYF
-	TRBD1	TRBV19	TRBJ2-2	TGTGCCAGTCGGGACAGGGGATCGGTAGCCGGGGAGCTGTTTTTT	CASRDRGSVAGELFF
-	TRBD1	TRBV9	TRBJ1-5	TGTGCCAGCAGCGAGACAGGGGGCAATCAGCCCCAGCATTTT	CASSETGGNQPQHF
-	TRBD1	TRBV5-1	TRBJ1-4	TGCGCCAGCAGCGCCCGGGACAGGGGGGCAGCAACTAATGAAAAACTGTTTTTT	CASSARDRGAATNEKLFF
few	-	TRBV7-2	TRBJ2-1	TGTGCCAGCAGCTCCCGGGACACCACCTACAATGAGCAGTTCTTC	CASSSRDTTYNEQFF
once	TRBD1	TRBV5-1	TRBJ2-7	TGCGCCAGCAGCCCCCGACAGGGAAACCAACCTGGGGAGCAGTACTTC	CASSPRQGNQPGEQYF
few	TRBD2	TRBV4-1	TRBJ2-7	TGCGCCAGCAGCCCTCTCGGGATGTCTAGCGGAGAGCAGTACTTC	CASSPLGMSSGEQYF
-	TRBD2	TRBV7-6	TRBJ2-2	TGTGCCAGCAGCTCCAAGCGGGGGGAGGCCGGGGAGCTGTTTTTT	CASSSKRGEAGELFF
-	TRBD2	TRBV4-2	TRBJ2-5	TGTGCCAGCAGCCAATTTACCGGGGGGGCTGAGACCCAGTACTTC	CASSQFTGGAETQYF
-	-	TRBV7-2	TRBJ1-1	TGTGCCAGCAGCTTGAGTACGAGGAACACTGAAGCTTTCTTT	CASSLSTRNTEAFF
-	-	TRBV7-2	TRBJ2-3	TGTGCCAGCAGCTTAACAGGGTCCGGCACAGATACGCAGTATTTT	CASSLTGSGTDTQYF
few	-	TRBV25-1	TRBJ1-1	TGTGCCAGCAGCAGGAACACTGAAGCTTTCTTT	CASSRNTEAFF
few	TRBD1	TRBV5-4	TRBJ1-2	TGTGCCAGCAGCTTGGGAATGACAGGGGGCGGCGGGGGCTACACCTTC	CASSLGMTGGGGGYTF
-	TRBD2	TRBV7-3	TRBJ2-1	TGTGCCAGCAGCACTAGCGGGAAAGTCGGTGAGCAGTTCTTC	CASSTSGKVGEQFF
-	TRBD1	TRBV4-1	TRBJ2-1	TGCGCCAGCAGTCTCGGGGGACAGGCCTACAATGAGCAGTTCTTC	CASSLGGQAYNEQFF
-	-	TRBV7-2	TRBJ2-7	TGTGCCAGCAGCTCATCGCTCGGGATTGGAGTATTGGAGCAGTACTTC	CASSSSLGIGVLEQYF
-	-	TRBV9	TRBJ2-2	TGTGCCAGCAGCCACCTAATGGCGAACACCGGGGAGCTGTTTTTT	CASSHLMANTGELFF
-	-	TRBV7-8	TRBJ1-1	TGTGCCAGCAGCTTATCCGGGAACACTGAAGCTTTCTTT	CASSLSGNTEAFF
once	TRBD1	TRBV10-3	TRBJ1-2	TGTGCCATCAGTCTCGGACAGGGGGTAGGTTGGGACTATGGCTACACCTTC	CAISLGQGVGWDYGYTF
-	-	TRBV29-1	TRBJ2-5	TGCAGCGGGAAGGACATTCAAGAGACCCAGTACTTC	CSGKDIQETQYF